The 14 T cell receptor beta chains in this list originate from one sample, sequenced in a study of cytomegalovirus exposure and HLA in healthy donors. Amplification used 60 Vbeta primers and 13 Jbeta primers. Libraries were prepared by immunoSEQ multiplex PCR; TCRdb keeps only in-frame clonotypes and omits some of them. The sample shows over 70,000 clones, 70% of them seen only once. The sequencing input was PBMCs. These receptor sequences come from a woman in her 50s in good health and CMV-seropositive.

On this clone itself: At one boundary the junction diverges from the germline segment, which might be a read error. This chain joins TRBV2 and TRBJ2-2; 8 nucleotides line up with TRBD2. The CDR3 extends over 15 amino acids. Germline values: CDR1 SNHLY, CDR2 FYNNEI. CDR3 nucleotides: TGTGCCAGCACTGAACTAGCGGAGAACACCGGGGAGCTGTTTTTT. Translating it yields CASTELAENTGELFF.

This chain joins TRBV19 and TRBJ2-3; D is unclear. CDR1 and CDR2 from the germline V gene are LNHDA and SQIVND (reference sequence). The V gene lost 5 bases and the J gene lost 0 bases, with 12 bases spanning the gap. The CDR3 length is 15 residues. The CDR3 DNA reads as TGTGCCAGTAGTCCTATGACACTTAGCACAGATACGCAGTATTTT. This sequence encodes CASSPMTLSTDTQYF. Supplemented by reference TRBV19 and TRBJ2-3, the full variable domain reads DGGITQSPKYLFRKEGQNVTLSCEQNLNHDAMYWYRQDPGQGLRLIYYSQIVNDFQKGDIAEGYSVSREKKESFPLTVTSAQKNPTAFYLCASSPMTLSTDTQYFGPGTRLTVL.

The chain employs TRBV7-2 and TRBJ2-1, with 9 bases that match TRBD2. The germline gives CDR1 SGHTA, CDR2 FQGNSA. The CDR3 contains 18 residues. With 0 bases clipped from V and 7 bases from J, the junction kept 13 bases outside the gene matches. CDR3 protein: CASSLAPSGALAVNEQFF. In nucleotides, the CDR3 is TGTGCCAGCAGCTTAGCGCCTAGCGGGGCCCTAGCTGTTAATGAGCAGTTCTTC.

The chain is built from TRBV6-6 and TRBJ2-7; the match to TRBD1 covers 10 bases. With V trimmed by 5 bases and J by 0 bases, 1 base remained unmatched. Germline CDR1 is MNHNY and CDR2 is SVGAGI (reference sequence). This CDR3 spans 14 amino acids. The CDR3 reads CASSRTGGSYEQYF. In nucleotides, the CDR3 is TGTGCCAGCAGTCGGACAGGGGGCTCCTACGAGCAGTACTTC.

CDR3 coding DNA: TGCAGCGTCGGGACAGTCTATGGCTACACCTTC. Amino acids: CSVGTVYGYTF. The J gene is TRBJ1-2, the V gene TRBV29-1, with 7 bases that match TRBD1. Unmatched junction bases numbered 2, after V lost 6 bases and J lost 4 bases. Germline CDR1 and CDR2: SQVTM and ANQGSEA. The CDR3 is 11 residues long.

The chain carries TRBV19 and TRBJ1-2; no definite D call. Trimming pared 7 bases from V and 2 bases from J, leaving 17 bases between. Germline-derived CDR1 and CDR2 are LNHDA and SQIVND (reference sequence). CDR3 length: 15 amino acids. The CDR3 sequence: CASTPLESVNYGYTF. The CDR3 coding sequence is TGTGCCAGTACCCCCCTTGAATCAGTCAACTATGGCTACACCTTC.

This chain uses TRBV19 with TRBJ1-6, with TRBD1 matching 7 bases. V dropped 7 bases and J dropped 3; count of bases not matched to a gene: 6. The CDR3 runs to 15 residues. Germline CDR1 is LNHDA and CDR2 is SQIVND (reference sequence). CDR3 in DNA: TGTGCCAGTACTGCCCGGGACAGCTATAATTCACCCCTCCACTTT. It encodes CASTARDSYNSPLHF.

The rearrangement uses TRBV6-5 and TRBJ1-5; 8 positions agree with TRBD1. CDR3 length equals 15 residues. The germline V gene encodes CDR1 MNHEY and CDR2 SVGAGI. V shed 2 bases and J 5 bases; nucleotides not matched to a gene: 5. The CDR3 region has the DNA TGTGCCAGCAGTTACAACAGGGGGTTCGATCAGCCCCAGCATTTT. Its translation: CASSYNRGFDQPQHF.

V is TRBV5-1 and J is TRBJ2-3; D possibly corresponds to TRBD2 (5 bases). CDR1 SGHRS and CDR2 YFSETQ come from the germline V gene. The CDR3 has 12 amino acids. The V and J ends lost 4 bases and 5 bases respectively, with 8 bases between them. The CDR3 is CASSHGVDTQYF. The CDR3 DNA sequence: TGCGCCAGCAGCCACGGGGTAGATACGCAGTATTTT.

CDR3 in amino acids: CASMRTGGPGEQYF. The CDR3 DNA is TGTGCCAGTATGCGAACGGGAGGGCCGGGCGAGCAGTACTTC. This chain uses TRBV19 with TRBJ2-7; 8 bases match TRBD2. V lost 7 bases, J lost 6 bases, and 11 bases stayed unmatched. Germline V lookup: CDR1 LNHDA, CDR2 SQIVND (reference sequence). The CDR3 has 14 amino acids.

This sequence joins TRBV7-8 and TRBJ2-7, with 7 bases lining up with TRBD1. V shed 1 base, J shed 2 bases, and the junction held 5 bases outside the gene matches. There are 15 residues in the CDR3. CDR1 is SGHVS and CDR2 is FQNEAQ in the germline V gene. CDR3 DNA: TGTGCCAGCAGCTTAGTGGGGCAGGGGGCCTACGAGCAGTACTTC. Amino acid sequence: CASSLVGQGAYEQYF.

The J gene is TRBJ2-4, the V gene TRBV19, with 8 bases identical to TRBD1. The germline V gene has CDR1 LNHDA and CDR2 SQIVND (reference sequence). With V trimmed by 5 bases and J by 3 bases, 6 bases remained unmatched. This CDR3 contains 15 residues. The CDR3 region is CASSSTGVGKNIQYF. CDR3 DNA sequence: TGTGCCAGTAGTTCGACAGGGGTGGGCAAAAACATTCAGTACTTC.

This chain connects TRBV6-1 to TRBJ2-7; 7 nucleotides align to TRBD2. The ends lost 2 bases at V and 3 bases at J; junction bases unmatched: 10. CDR1 is MNHNS, CDR2 SASEGT, per germline. The CDR3 covers 16 residues. CDR3 amino acids: CASSERREKRGYEQYF. As DNA, the CDR3 is TGTGCCAGCAGTGAAAGGCGGGAGAAGAGGGGCTACGAGCAGTACTTC.

The rearrangement uses TRBV28 and TRBJ1-6; a weak D match, TRBD1 (6 bases). V gave up 5 bases and J gave up 10 bases, with 15 bases separating them. Germline V gene sequence: CDR1 MDHEN, CDR2 SYDVKM. The CDR3 contains 14 residues. The CDR3 is CASSLGDTGSPLHF. CDR3 DNA: TGTGCCAGCAGTCTCGGGGATACAGGGTCACCCCTCCACTTT.